The present T cell receptor beta chain was sequenced within a study of T cells in localized non-small cell lung cancer. Study findings and constraints: Only one tumor region went through sequencing, so heterogeneity may still be there. Appearances in adjacent lung were noted for a median approximately 58 of the top 100 tumor clones. Longer overall survival was associated with a higher density of T cells in the blood. In uninvolved adjacent lung, T cell clonality reached its highest value, exceeding tumor.

Assay used: immunoSEQ multiplex PCR; TCRdb lists only in-frame clones, some missing. The sample holds about 29,000 clones, around 89% seen once. This CDR3 has 16 amino acids. Germline loops: CDR1 SQVTM, CDR2 ANQGSEA. Unmatched junction bases numbered 6, after V lost 0 bases and J lost 4 bases. About this clone: Its antigen is as yet unknown.

This clonotype originated in a woman aged 35 to 75 with stage I lung adenocarcinoma. The specimen comprised peripheral blood, sampled before any cancer treatment. The chain is built from TRBV29-1 and TRBJ2-7, with TRBD2 identical over 13 bases. For the CDR3, the DNA is TGCAGCGTTGAAGATTGGGAGACTAGCGGGAGGTACGAGCAGTACTTC. Encoded protein: CSVEDWETSGRYEQYF.